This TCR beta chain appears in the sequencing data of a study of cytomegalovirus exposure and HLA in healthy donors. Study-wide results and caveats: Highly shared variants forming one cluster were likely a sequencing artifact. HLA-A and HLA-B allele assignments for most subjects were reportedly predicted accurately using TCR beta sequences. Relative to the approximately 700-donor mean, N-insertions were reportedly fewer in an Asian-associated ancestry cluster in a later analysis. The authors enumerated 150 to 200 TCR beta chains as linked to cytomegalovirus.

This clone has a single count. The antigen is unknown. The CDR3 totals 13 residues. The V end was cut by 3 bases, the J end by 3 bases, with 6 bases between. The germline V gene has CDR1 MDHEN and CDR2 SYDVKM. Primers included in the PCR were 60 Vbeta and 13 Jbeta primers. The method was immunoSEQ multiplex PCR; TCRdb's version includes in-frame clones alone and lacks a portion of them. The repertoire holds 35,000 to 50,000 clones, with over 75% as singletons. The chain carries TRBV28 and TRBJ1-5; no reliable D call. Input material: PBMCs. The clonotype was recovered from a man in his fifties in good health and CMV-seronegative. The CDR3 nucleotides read TGTGCCAGCAGTTTTACAGCCAATCAGCCCCAGCATTTT. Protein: CASSFTANQPQHF.